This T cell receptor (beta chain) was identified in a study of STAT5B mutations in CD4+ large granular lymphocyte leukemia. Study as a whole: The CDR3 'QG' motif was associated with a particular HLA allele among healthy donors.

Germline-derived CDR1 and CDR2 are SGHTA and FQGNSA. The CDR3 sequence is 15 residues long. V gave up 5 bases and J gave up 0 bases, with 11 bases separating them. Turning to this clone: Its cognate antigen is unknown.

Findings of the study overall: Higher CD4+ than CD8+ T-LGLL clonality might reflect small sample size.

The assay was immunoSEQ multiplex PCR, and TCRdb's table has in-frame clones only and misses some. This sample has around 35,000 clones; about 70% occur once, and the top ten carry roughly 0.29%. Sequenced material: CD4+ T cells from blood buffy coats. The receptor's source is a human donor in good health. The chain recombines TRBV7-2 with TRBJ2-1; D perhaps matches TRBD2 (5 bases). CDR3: CASSRTFSSYNEQFF. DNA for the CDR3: TGTGCCAGCAGCAGGACTTTCAGCTCCTACAATGAGCAGTTCTTC.